A single sample gave rise to the 29 T cell receptor beta chains below, sequenced in a study of early T cells in non-severe SARS-CoV-2 infection (dated by TCRdb to 2020 to 2022). The library was prepared using 5' RACE. The sequencer was a NextSeq 500. Using fastp at Q25 and MiXCR, TCRdb reprocessed the public reads and kept productive beta chains. Each CDR3 protein appears once, grouped with its most common genes and DNA. The sample table contains tens of thousands of distinct CDR3 sequences; only one count was recorded for 5% to 7% of them. The ten largest clones capture about 21% of the sample. What was sequenced was whole blood. These receptors were obtained from an adult who was a healthcare worker with PCR-confirmed SARS-CoV-2 infection or an uninfected control (not recorded which).

This clonotype was detected only a few times. This chain links TRBV14 with TRBJ1-1; the match to TRBD1 covers 8 bases. CDR3 length: 14 amino acids. The germline gives CDR1 SGHDN, CDR2 FVKESK. With 4 bases clipped from V and 5 bases from J, the junction kept 6 bases outside the gene matches. The DNA for the CDR3 is TGTGCCAGCAGCCCCAGACAGGGGCGGACTGAAGCTTTCTTT. Translated: CASSPRQGRTEAFF.

Ten or more counts support this clonotype. The rearrangement uses TRBV6-2 or TRBV6-3 and TRBJ2-1, with TRBD2 identical over 12 bases. The CDR3 contains 15 residues. Germline lookup yields CDR1 MNHEY and CDR2 SVGEGT. Losses at the gene ends were 6 bases for V and 5 bases for J; bases not matched to a gene: 5. The DNA of the CDR3 is TGTGCCAGCAGCCTCCTAGCGGGGGGGCACAATGAGCAGTTCTTC. Its protein is CASSLLAGGHNEQFF.

This clonotype was observed a handful of times. The rearrangement uses TRBV7-9 and TRBJ2-5; D may be TRBD1 or TRBD2 (7 bases each). CDR1 is SEHNR, CDR2 FQNEAQ, per germline (reference sequence). This CDR3 is 16 amino acids long. Trimming took off 5 bases at V and 5 bases at J, with 21 bases between the two ends. CDR3: CASSPSGQVGGETQYF. CDR3 coding DNA: TGTGCCAGCAGCCCCTCCGGACAGGTGGGGGGGGAGACCCAGTACTTC.

This clonotype was seen ten or more times. The chain recombines TRBV20-1 with TRBJ2-6; weak D call: TRBD1 (6 bases). Looked up from germline, CDR1 is DFQATT and CDR2 is SNEGSKA (reference sequence). The CDR3 length is 15 residues. V was cut by 1 base and J by 0 bases, with 7 bases left in between. The DNA of the CDR3 is TGCAGTGCTAGAGCCAGGGGCTCTGGGGCCAACGTCCTGACTTTC. It is translated as CSARARGSGANVLTF.

This clonotype was picked up many times. V is TRBV18 and J is TRBJ2-5, with D uncertain. Germline CDR1 is KGHSH and CDR2 is LQKENI. This CDR3 region has 15 residues. Trimming left V 3 bases short and J 1 base short, with 12 bases between. The CDR3 region is CASSPSMGIQETQYF. For the CDR3, the DNA is TGTGCCAGCTCACCCTCGATGGGGATCCAAGAGACCCAGTACTTC.

This clonotype was recorded at least ten times. The rearrangement links TRBV3-1 to TRBJ2-1; D remains ambiguous. CDR3 length: 14 residues. Germline CDR1 and CDR2: LGHDT and YNNKEL (reference sequence). V lost 0 bases and J 14 bases, leaving 17 bases between the germline ends. Here the CDR3 DNA reads TGTGCCAGCAGCCAAGAAAGTCGAGCCCCTAGGAAGTTCTTC. Translation: CASSQESRAPRKFF.

In its sample, this clonotype was seen many times. This chain uses TRBV2 with TRBJ2-5; D is possibly TRBD2 (5 bases). This CDR3 comprises 11 residues. The V gene lost 6 bases and the J gene lost 9 bases, with 11 bases spanning the gap. The germline CDR1 and CDR2 sequences are SNHLY and FYNNEI. CDR3 residues: CASRASGAQYF. Here the CDR3 DNA reads TGTGCCAGCAGGGCATCCGGGGCCCAGTACTTC.

The V call is TRBV19, the J call TRBJ2-1; D unclear. Trimming left V 5 bases short and J 8 bases short, with 7 bases between. Germline CDR1 and CDR2: LNHDA and SQIVND (reference sequence). This CDR3 comprises 11 residues. The DNA of the CDR3 is TGTGCCAGTAGTGGGTGGGATGAGCAGTTCTTC. Protein product: CASSGWDEQFF. Together with reference TRBV19 and TRBJ2-1, the CDR3 gives the full variable domain: DGGITQSPKYLFRKEGQNVTLSCEQNLNHDAMYWYRQDPGQGLRLIYYSQIVNDFQKGDIAEGYSVSREKKESFPLTVTSAQKNPTAFYLCASSGWDEQFFGPGTRLTVL.

This clonotype was detected ten times or more. The chain joins TRBV20-1 to TRBJ2-5; the match to TRBD2 covers 9 bases. CDR1 DFQATT and CDR2 SNEGSKA come from the germline V gene (reference sequence). The V gene end was trimmed by 2 bases and the J gene end by 3 bases; junction bases not matched to a gene: 1. The CDR3 consists of 13 residues. DNA of the CDR3: TGCAGTGCTAGACTAGCGGGGAAAGAGACCCAGTACTTC. Protein: CSARLAGKETQYF.

This clonotype was seen only a few times. An end of the junction differs from the germline gene, which may be a read error. The rearrangement links TRBV7-7 to TRBJ2-3, with 8 bases lining up with TRBD2. Germline assignment: CDR1 SSHAT and CDR2 FNYEAQ (reference sequence). CDR3 size: 15 residues. The CDR3 bases are TGTGCTAGCAGCTTAGGACTAGCCCCGGGGGATACGCAGTATTTT. As protein: CASSLGLAPGDTQYF.

The table lists this clonotype with many counts. The chain links TRBV7-9 to TRBJ2-5, with D perhaps given as TRBD1 or TRBD2 (6 bases each). Per germline, CDR1 SEHNR and CDR2 FQNEAQ (reference sequence). Deletions cut 2 bases from V and 4 bases from J, with 14 bases between. The CDR3 spans 15 residues. The CDR3 DNA reads as TGTGCCAGCAGCTTAACAGGGTTGGAGGGAGAGACCCAGTACTTC. Its protein product is CASSLTGLEGETQYF. The variable domain in full, with the rest retrieved from reference TRBV7-9 and TRBJ2-5, is DTGVSQNPRHKITKRGQNVTFRCDPISEHNRLYWYRQTLGQGPEFLTYFQNEAQLEKSRLLSDRFSAERPKGSFSTLEIQRTEQGDSAMYLCASSLTGLEGETQYFGPGTRLLVL.

This clonotype came up many times. V usage is TRBV29-1 and J usage is TRBJ2-2; tentatively, D is TRBD1 or TRBD2 (5 bases each). The ends were cut back, 4 bases at V and 0 bases at J, with 12 bases in the middle. Germline V gene data show CDR1 as SQVTM and CDR2 as ANQGSEA. The CDR3 is 15 residues long. The DNA of the CDR3 is TGCAGCGTTGGCCAGATGGGACCGAACACCGGGGAGCTGTTTTTT. Protein: CSVGQMGPNTGELFF.

This chain uses TRBV6-6 with TRBJ2-2; 9 bases are shared with TRBD2. This CDR3 comprises 14 residues. Per germline, CDR1 MNHNY and CDR2 SVGAGI (reference sequence). With V trimmed by 0 bases and J by 11 bases, 4 bases remained unmatched. CDR3 sequence (DNA): TGTGCCAGCAGTTACTCCCGCGGGGGGGCCGAGCTGTTTTTT. This sequence encodes CASSYSRGGAELFF.

The chain recombines TRBV12-3 or TRBV12-4 with TRBJ2-3, with D possibly being TRBD1 or TRBD2 (6 bases each). This CDR3 has 14 residues. With 4 bases removed from V and 4 bases from J, the gap between germline ends came to 12 bases. CDR3 amino acids: CASSSRRGADTQYF. CDR3 in DNA: TGTGCCAGCAGTTCTCGTAGGGGGGCAGATACGCAGTATTTT.

This clonotype has ten or more counts. V usage is TRBV28 and J usage is TRBJ2-7, with TRBD1 matching 8 bases. CDR3 length equals 15 residues. Germline lookup yields CDR1 MDHEN and CDR2 SYDVKM. The V and J ends lost 2 bases and 3 bases, in that order; junction bases with no gene match: 6. The CDR3 coding sequence is TGTGCCAGCAGTTTAGGGGGACAGGTCTTCTACGAGCAGTACTTC. This encodes CASSLGGQVFYEQYF.

This clonotype came up many times. The rearrangement uses TRBV7-3 and TRBJ2-2; the match to TRBD1 covers 10 bases. The trim removed 4 bases at V and 4 bases at J, leaving 6 bases unmatched. This CDR3 contains 16 residues. Germline values: CDR1 SGHTA, CDR2 FQGTGA. CDR3 nucleotide sequence: TGTGCCAGCAGCTATGGGACAGGGGTCGGCACCGGGGAGCTGTTTTTT. It codes for CASSYGTGVGTGELFF.

CDR3 region: CASSLEAGGRSPLHF. For the CDR3, the DNA is TGTGCCAGCAGCTTGGAGGCAGGGGGTCGTTCACCCCTCCACTTT. The chain couples TRBV5-4 to TRBJ1-6, with 7 bases matching TRBD1. Per germline, CDR1 SGHNT and CDR2 YYREEE (reference sequence). J was trimmed by 9 bases and V by 0 bases; bases with no gene match: 6. This CDR3 contains 15 residues. The full variable domain, its missing parts supplied by reference TRBV5-4 and TRBJ1-6, is ETGVTQSPTHLIKTRGQQVTLRCSSQSGHNTVSWYQQALGQGPQFIFQYYREEENGRGNFPPRFSGLQFPNYSSELNVNALELDDSALYLCASSLEAGGRSPLHFGNGTRLTVT.

This clonotype has at least ten counts. The chain couples TRBV20-1 to TRBJ2-7, with a weak D call TRBD2 (6 bases). Deletions cut 1 base from V and 4 bases from J, with 17 bases between. This CDR3 region has 15 residues. Germline values: CDR1 DFQATT, CDR2 SNEGSKA (reference sequence). This chain's CDR3 is CSARGTGVVRYEQYF. The CDR3 DNA follows: TGCAGTGCTAGAGGAACGGGGGTGGTTCGGTACGAGCAGTACTTC.

The sample holds many counts of this clonotype. The V and J genes are TRBV7-6 and TRBJ2-3, with 7 bases lining up with TRBD1. Trimming took 5 bases from V and 6 from J; bases not matched to a gene: 8. The CDR3 has 14 amino acids. The germline V gene encodes CDR1 SGHVS and CDR2 FNYEAQ. CDR3 sequence reads: CASSPAPDRDTQYF. CDR3 nucleotides: TGTGCCAGCAGCCCCGCCCCGGACAGGGATACGCAGTATTTT.

This clonotype was counted at least ten times. This sequence joins TRBV10-2 and TRBJ2-1; D remains unclear. In germline, CDR1 is WSHSY, CDR2 SAAADI. CDR3 length equals 15 residues. Trimming took 5 bases from V and 4 from J, leaving 15 bases between them. The CDR3 region is CASSSTRINYNEQFF. Written as DNA, the CDR3 is TGCGCCAGCAGTTCGACTCGGATAAATTACAATGAGCAGTTCTTC.

This clonotype was recorded many times. The chain links TRBV7-6 to TRBJ1-4; D is undetermined. The CDR3 length is 14 residues. Germline loops: CDR1 SGHVS, CDR2 FNYEAQ. Deletions cut 3 bases from V and 8 bases from J, with 13 bases between. CDR3 bases: TGTGCCAGCAGCTTGATGGCGTCGGCCGAAAAACTGTTTTTT. Its protein product is CASSLMASAEKLFF.

This chain joins TRBV29-1 and TRBJ2-1; D is possibly TRBD1 (7 bases). This CDR3 comprises 15 residues. Trimming pared 6 bases from V and 5 bases from J, leaving 20 bases between. CDR1 and CDR2 (germline): SQVTM, ANQGSEA. The DNA for the CDR3 is TGCAGCGTCACAGGGGCTAGCGCGCTTAACAATGAGCAGTTCTTC. This translates into CSVTGASALNNEQFF.

This clonotype appeared a few times. The chain uses TRBV2 and TRBJ1-3; TRBD1 aligns across 9 bases. Germline CDR1 SNHLY, CDR2 FYNNEI. The CDR3 consists of 13 residues. The ends lost 7 bases at V and 11 bases at J; junction bases unmatched: 9. CDR3: CASMPPGQGAIYF. In DNA, the CDR3 is TGTGCCAGCATGCCTCCGGGACAGGGCGCCATATATTTT.

This clonotype was counted many times. This chain links TRBV11-3 with TRBJ2-3; D is uncertain. The germline CDR1 and CDR2 sequences are SGHNT and YENEEA. This CDR3 is 13 amino acids long. The V end was cut by 4 bases, the J end by 2 bases, with 7 bases between. CDR3 amino acids: CASSSISTDTQYF. CDR3 coding DNA: TGTGCCAGCAGCTCGATTTCCACAGATACGCAGTATTTT.

This clonotype was seen more than once but under ten times. The chain has TRBV20-1 and TRBJ2-1; 8 bases are a match to TRBD2. The CDR3 has 16 amino acids. Germline trimming cut 0 bases from V and 10 bases from J; bases unmatched to any gene: 14. Germline CDR1 is DFQATT and CDR2 is SNEGSKA (reference sequence). CDR3 nucleotides: TGCAGTGCTAGAGATTACCTAGCGGGCCTCGGAGGGGAGCAGTTCTTC. Translating it yields CSARDYLAGLGGEQFF.

This clonotype was picked up many times. This rearrangement joins TRBV5-4 to TRBJ2-3; 10 bases match TRBD2. CDR1 and CDR2 (germline): SGHNT, YYREEE (reference sequence). The length of the CDR3 is 16 residues. V gave up 4 bases and J gave up 1 base; unmatched junction bases: 6. The CDR3 is CASSQILAGRTDTQYF. The CDR3 nucleotides read TGTGCCAGCAGCCAAATACTAGCGGGGCGCACAGATACGCAGTATTTT. Variable domain in full (rest from reference TRBV5-4 and TRBJ2-3): ETGVTQSPTHLIKTRGQQVTLRCSSQSGHNTVSWYQQALGQGPQFIFQYYREEENGRGNFPPRFSGLQFPNYSSELNVNALELDDSALYLCASSQILAGRTDTQYFGPGTRLTVL.

This clonotype came up a few times. The chain couples TRBV6-2 or TRBV6-3 to TRBJ1-1; no reliable D call. CDR1 and CDR2 (germline): MNHEY, SVGEGT. CDR3 length: 14 amino acids. With 6 bases removed from V and 1 base from J, the gap between germline ends came to 12 bases. The CDR3 nucleotides are TGTGCCAGCAGACCGCTAGCCGGGAACACTGAAGCTTTCTTT. Its protein product is CASRPLAGNTEAFF.

V and J are TRBV12-3 or TRBV12-4 and TRBJ1-4, with TRBD1 matching 8 bases. V trimming: 5 bases; J trimming: 1 base; junction bases outside the gene matches: 6. The CDR3 contains 16 residues. In DNA, the CDR3 is TGTGCCAGCAGTCCAGGACAGGGATTAACTAATGAAAAACTGTTTTTT. Protein: CASSPGQGLTNEKLFF.

This clonotype was recorded many times. The CDR3 nucleotides read TGTGCCAGTAGTGGAAGAGCGGGAGTGGAGACCCAGTACTTC. Translating it yields CASSGRAGVETQYF. The chain joins TRBV19 to TRBJ2-5, with 8 bases aligning to TRBD2. The CDR3 is 14 amino acids. Germline-derived CDR1 and CDR2 are LNHDA and SQIVND (reference sequence). With V trimmed by 5 bases and J by 5 bases, 7 bases remained unmatched.